The 18 T cell receptor beta chains reported below all come from one sample, sequenced in a study of cytomegalovirus exposure and HLA in healthy donors. Amplification used 60 Vbeta primers and 13 Jbeta primers. TCRdb's copy holds only in-frame clones and misses some; the assay was immunoSEQ multiplex PCR. The sample carries 130,000 to 150,000 clones, approximately 80% recorded once. Sequenced material: PBMCs. The receptors derive from a woman between 40 and 55 years old in good health and CMV-seropositive.

The rearrangement links TRBV7-2 to TRBJ1-2, with D perhaps matching TRBD1 (5 bases). In germline, CDR1 is SGHTA, CDR2 FQGNSA. The CDR3 has 15 amino acids. Deletions cut 5 bases from V and 3 bases from J, with 16 bases between. The CDR3 DNA sequence: TGTGCCAGCAGCCTAATGGGGCCGGGGGACTATGGCTACACCTTC. This sequence encodes CASSLMGPGDYGYTF.

The chain recombines TRBV2 with TRBJ1-4, with TRBD1 identical over 8 bases. The V and J ends lost 7 bases and 7 bases, in that order; junction bases with no gene match: 11. This CDR3 spans 15 amino acids. Germline CDR1 reads SNHLY; CDR2 reads FYNNEI. In DNA form, the CDR3 reads TGTGCCAGCACTCTCGGGCAGGGGGCGAGTGAAAAACTGTTTTTT. It codes for CASTLGQGASEKLFF.

The chain links TRBV28 to TRBJ2-7, with TRBD1 matching 11 bases. CDR1 is MDHEN and CDR2 is SYDVKM in the germline V gene. Losses at the gene ends were 6 bases for V and 6 bases for J; bases not matched to a gene: 4. This CDR3 is built from 13 residues. The CDR3 coding sequence is TGTGCCAGCAGCAAGGGACAGGGGGGCGAGCAGTACTTC. This sequence encodes CASSKGQGGEQYF. Based on the CDR3 plus reference TRBV28 and TRBJ2-7, the full variable domain is DVKVTQSSRYLVKRTGEKVFLECVQDMDHENMFWYRQDPGLGLRLIYFSYDVKMKEKGDIPEGYSVSREKKERFSLILESASTNQTSMYLCASSKGQGGEQYFGPGTRLTVT.

The J gene is TRBJ2-3, the V gene TRBV7-8; 8 positions match TRBD2. This CDR3 region has 15 residues. Germline V gene sequence: CDR1 SGHVS, CDR2 FQNEAQ. J lost 7 bases, V lost 2 bases, and 8 bases had no gene match. CDR3 amino acids: CASSLSQGLVNTQYF. The DNA of the CDR3 is TGTGCCAGCAGCTTAAGCCAGGGACTAGTTAATACGCAGTATTTT.

This clone was counted once. CDR3 protein: CASSTQGTDTQYF. CDR3 DNA: TGTGCCAGCAGCACCCAGGGTACAGATACGCAGTATTTT. The rearrangement links TRBV9 to TRBJ2-3; perhaps TRBD1 as D (5 bases). The CDR3 has 13 residues. Germline CDR1 and CDR2: SGDLS and YYNGEE. Trimming removed 4 bases from V and 3 bases from J, with 9 bases in between.

The gene calls are TRBV10-2 and TRBJ2-2; D unclear. The length of the CDR3 is 14 residues. V was shortened by 4 bases and J by 3 bases, with 9 bases between the two germline ends. Germline assignment: CDR1 WSHSY and CDR2 SAAADI. CDR3 DNA sequence: TGCGCCAGCAGTGTGAGCACTTACACCGGGGAGCTGTTTTTT. Its translation: CASSVSTYTGELFF.

In its sample, this clone was seen a few times. The genes are TRBV7-2 and TRBJ1-1; D gene unclear. Germline CDR1 SGHTA, CDR2 FQGNSA. This CDR3 contains 11 residues. Between the trimmed V and J ends, which lost 5 bases and 7 bases, there was a span of 8 bases. CDR3 DNA sequence: TGTGCCAGCAGCCCCCAACTTGAAGCTTTCTTT. This sequence encodes CASSPQLEAFF.

This sequence joins TRBV7-3 and TRBJ2-2; D possibly corresponds to TRBD1 (5 bases). V lost 2 bases and J 5 bases, leaving 12 bases between the germline ends. Germline V gene lookup returns CDR1 SGHTA and CDR2 FQGTGA. The CDR3 is 15 residues long. The CDR3 sequence: CASSLGAGSTGELFF. DNA for the CDR3: TGTGCCAGCAGCTTAGGGGCAGGGTCAACCGGGGAGCTGTTTTTT.

V usage is TRBV28 and J usage is TRBJ2-7; TRBD1 might be the D (5 bases). Per the germline V gene, CDR1 is MDHEN and CDR2 is SYDVKM. This CDR3 has 15 residues. Trimming cost V 5 bases and J 2 bases, with 16 bases left between them. The CDR3 is CASSMKGFPTYEQYF. The CDR3 region has the DNA TGTGCCAGCAGTATGAAGGGGTTCCCTACCTACGAGCAGTACTTC.

The chain joins TRBV7-2 to TRBJ2-1; 7 nucleotides align to TRBD2. The germline gives CDR1 SGHTA, CDR2 FQGNSA. V dropped 5 bases and J dropped 8; count of bases not matched to a gene: 9. CDR3 size: 14 residues. CDR3 nucleotide sequence: TGTGCCAGCAGCGACACGCGGGGGATCCATGAGCAGTTCTTC. Its protein product is CASSDTRGIHEQFF.

The chain couples TRBV7-9 to TRBJ2-2, with D maybe TRBD2 (5 bases). The CDR3 contains 16 residues. The germline V and J ends were trimmed by 1 base and 4 bases, with 13 bases remaining between them. Per germline, CDR1 SEHNR and CDR2 FQNEAQ (reference sequence). CDR3 nucleotide sequence: TGTGCCAGCAGCTTAGGTGTGGGAGATAGCACCGGGGAGCTGTTTTTT. Translating gives CASSLGVGDSTGELFF.

This chain joins TRBV9 and TRBJ2-3, with a tentative D call TRBD2 (6 bases). The V and J ends lost 2 bases and 1 base respectively, with 14 bases between them. Looked up from germline, CDR1 is SGDLS and CDR2 is YYNGEE. The CDR3 has 16 amino acids. The CDR3 nucleotides read TGTGCCAGCAGCGTCCCCCCTCGCGGGGGCACAGATACGCAGTATTTT. This codes for CASSVPPRGGTDTQYF.

The sample holds a few counts of this clone. The V gene is TRBV27, the J gene TRBJ2-7; 9 bases are a match to TRBD1. The CDR3 spans 16 residues. Germline V lookup: CDR1 MNHEY, CDR2 SMNVEV (reference sequence). V was clipped by 6 bases and J by 1 base; unmatched bases: 10. CDR3 bases: TGTGCCAGCAGCACCCTACCGGGACAGGGATCCTACGAGCAGTACTTC. Translation gives CASSTLPGQGSYEQYF.

This chain connects TRBV30 to TRBJ2-7, with 7 bases matching TRBD2. The CDR3 consists of 13 residues. Per germline, CDR1 GTSNPN and CDR2 SVGIG (reference sequence). J gave up 2 bases and V 7 bases, and 8 bases lay outside the gene matches. CDR3 sequence reads: CASSREGPYEQYF. The CDR3 DNA follows: TGTGCCTCCTCGAGGGAGGGCCCCTACGAGCAGTACTTC.

The rearrangement links TRBV19 to TRBJ2-1; 15 bases agree with TRBD2. The CDR3 has 16 residues. Trimming removed 7 bases from V and 6 bases from J; junction bases left unmatched: 7. From germline, CDR1 is LNHDA and CDR2 SQIVND (reference sequence). CDR3 loop: CASNGLAGGLANEQFF. The CDR3 DNA is TGTGCCAGTAATGGACTAGCGGGGGGGCTTGCCAATGAGCAGTTCTTC.

This chain uses TRBV6-1 with TRBJ1-5; no reliable D call. Germline CDR1 reads MNHNS; CDR2 reads SASEGT. The CDR3 spans 14 residues. Trimming took 8 bases from V and 0 from J, leaving 11 bases between them. CDR3 in amino acids: CASFPGDSNQPQHF. In DNA, the CDR3 is TGTGCCAGCTTTCCCGGGGATAGCAATCAGCCCCAGCATTTT.

The chain carries TRBV6-1 and TRBJ2-7; 7 bases fit TRBD1. Germline V gene sequence: CDR1 MNHNS, CDR2 SASEGT. The CDR3 consists of 14 residues. V shed 3 bases and J 3 bases; nucleotides not matched to a gene: 5. The CDR3 spells CASSERDSDYEQYF. CDR3 DNA sequence: TGTGCCAGCAGTGAGAGGGACAGCGACTACGAGCAGTACTTC.

V gene TRBV27 combines with J gene TRBJ1-5, with 8 bases matching TRBD1. Germline CDR1 is MNHEY and CDR2 is SMNVEV (reference sequence). The CDR3 sequence is 17 residues long. V shed 5 bases and J 4 bases; nucleotides not matched to a gene: 13. CDR3: CASSPTLSQGANQPQHF. DNA of the CDR3: TGTGCCAGCAGTCCTACCCTGTCGCAGGGGGCGAATCAGCCCCAGCATTTT.